Described below is a single T cell receptor (beta chain) sequence and its context. No antigen is known for it. No much larger clone exists at a distance of one base, and base qualities are not known. This entry belongs to a study of CD49a tissue-resident CD8 T cells in human skin (dated 2017 in TCRdb). At the level of the whole study: Subsets of tissue-resident memory CD8+ T cells in human skin, defined by their expression of CD49a, CD69 and CD103, were what the study examined.

The method behind the library was the immunoSEQ multiplex PCR assay. In the paper's pipeline: Frequencies of TCR V beta family usage were compared among the sorted CD8+ T cell populations from blood, dermis and epidermis. The table was pulled from immuneACCESS by TCRdb, which kept in-frame rearrangements only. Such tables lose some clones; where checked, under half of the loss comes from unresolved V genes, and the rest has no known cause. V and J calls and clone size are those listed in that table; D and trimming were worked out from the DNA. This sample has roughly 1,500 clones in its table, and just under 70% of those were observed once. The ten biggest clones cover over 30% of the sample. For roughly 5 healthy donors, CD8+ T cells were sorted from blood, dermis and epidermis, and the TCR beta CDR3 regions of these cells were analysed. Both blood and skin samples were provided by each TCR-sequenced donor, and all TCR-sequenced donors were healthy individuals. CD8+ T cell populations were isolated by sorting before TCR beta sequencing.

Sequences MDHEN (CDR1) and SYDVKM (CDR2) are obtained from the germline V gene. Including cysteine and phenylalanine, the CDR3 has 15 amino acids. The only DNA kept is the CDR3, 45 bases in frame from the first base. V is pared back by 7 bases and J by 4 bases, with 19 bases lying between the germline termini. The chain links TRBV28 with TRBJ1-1; a tentative D match to TRBD1 spans 6 bases. The sequencing input was CLA- CD8+ effector memory T cells sorted from blood. This sequence originates from a human donor in good health. The nucleotide sequence is TGTGCCAGCACTTTGGTCGGGGACATTGGCACTGAAGCTTTCTTT. It codes for CASTLVGDIGTEAFF.